This TCR beta chain was identified in a study of cytomegalovirus exposure and HLA in healthy donors. The overall study: The early release's HLA-typed donors yielded 65 million to 85 million unique TCRs. Researchers found that approximately 85% of just under 400 genotyped donors fell within the Caucasian-associated ancestry cluster. Findings and limits, study-wide: Most observed TCR sequences were rare, whereas some public TCRs were detected in many donors.

The PCR was carried out with 60 Vbeta primers and 13 Jbeta primers. The assay was immunoSEQ multiplex PCR, and TCRdb's table has in-frame clones only and misses some. This sample yields 200,000 to 300,000 clones, of which over 70% are seen a single time; less than 9% belongs to the top ten. In the case of this clone: The antigen is undetermined.

This CDR3 is built from 16 residues. Germline V gene lookup returns CDR1 SGHVS and CDR2 FQNEAQ. Trimming removed 1 base from V and 3 bases from J, with 16 bases in between. Donors likely had unrecorded immune exposures despite being nominally healthy when sampled. Sequencing was done on a sample of PBMCs. The chain joins TRBV7-8 to TRBJ2-7, with D possibly being TRBD2 (6 bases). The clonotype originates from a woman in her sixties or seventies in good health and CMV-seropositive. For the CDR3, the DNA is TGTGCCAGCAGCTTAGTGCCAGCGGGTATCTACTACGAGCAGTACTTC. It yields the protein CASSLVPAGIYYEQYF.